The 26 T cell receptor beta chains in this list originate from one sample, sequenced in a study of CD8+CD57+ T cells in acquired aplastic anemia. TCR beta VDJ and CDR3 profiling used genomic DNA as template. A single record per CDR3 protein comes from TCRdb applying MiXCR to the reads. The sample records 150,000 to 200,000 distinct CDR3 sequences, under 75% being singletons. Sequenced input: sorted CD4+, CD8+, or CD8+CD57+ T cells (not recorded which) from PBMCs. These receptors came from a human donor in good health.

The chain joins TRBV10-3 to TRBJ2-2; TRBD2 agrees at 10 bases. The trim removed 5 bases at V and 1 base at J, leaving 4 bases unmatched. The CDR3 is 16 amino acids. Germline CDR1 and CDR2: ENHRY and SYGVKD. The CDR3: CAISLEREGNTGELFF. In DNA, the CDR3 is TGTGCCATCAGTTTAGAGCGGGAGGGGAACACCGGGGAGCTGTTTTTT.

The J gene is TRBJ2-3, the V gene TRBV29-1; TRBD1 agrees at 8 bases. The CDR3 consists of 14 residues. The V gene end was trimmed by 5 bases and the J gene end by 4 bases; junction bases not matched to a gene: 8. Germline CDR1 and CDR2: SQVTM and ANQGSEA. The CDR3 region has the DNA TGCAGCGTTTGTACAGGGGGGCCCCCAGATACGCAGTATTTT. Protein sequence: CSVCTGGPPDTQYF.

This clonotype was counted only a few times. V is TRBV24-1 and J is TRBJ2-5; D is ambiguous. Germline V gives CDR1 KGHDR, CDR2 SFDVKD. There are 13 residues in the CDR3. The V gene lost 9 bases and the J gene lost 0 bases, with 10 bases spanning the gap. CDR3 nucleotides: TGTGCCACCGGGGTACGGAACCAAGAGACCCAGTACTTC. Amino acid sequence: CATGVRNQETQYF.

In its sample, this clonotype was seen once. The chain recombines TRBV9 with TRBJ1-6; 11 nucleotides agree with TRBD1. This CDR3 is built from 16 residues. Germline V gene sequence: CDR1 SGDLS, CDR2 YYNGEE. V lost 3 bases and J lost 9; bases outside the gene matches: 8. The CDR3 bases are TGTGCCAGCAGCGCAAGGGGGACAGGGGGGACTTCACCCCTCCACTTT. Translating gives CASSARGTGGTSPLHF.

This clonotype was seen ten or more times. The chain combines TRBV5-1 with TRBJ2-1, with 8 bases that match TRBD1. The CDR3 runs to 14 residues. V lost 7 bases and J lost 2; bases outside the gene matches: 5. Germline values: CDR1 SGHRS, CDR2 YFSETQ. The CDR3 nucleotides read TGCGCCAGCCGGCGGACAGGGACCTACAATGAGCAGTTCTTC. This gives the protein CASRRTGTYNEQFF.

The V call is TRBV7-3, the J call TRBJ2-7; 9 bases align to TRBD1. Losses at the gene ends were 4 bases for V and 2 bases for J; bases not matched to a gene: 12. There are 17 residues in the CDR3. Germline V CDR1 and CDR2: SGHTA, FQGTGA. CDR3 loop: CASSSSGTGLLAYEQYF. The CDR3 DNA follows: TGTGCCAGCAGCTCCTCCGGGACAGGGCTTCTCGCCTACGAGCAGTACTTC.

V gene TRBV5-1 combines with J gene TRBJ2-7, with a tentative D call TRBD1 (6 bases). The CDR3 extends over 16 amino acids. Per the germline V gene, CDR1 is SGHRS and CDR2 is YFSETQ. Trimming took 3 bases from V and 4 from J, leaving 20 bases between them. CDR3 region: CASSYRGGTRVYEQYF. CDR3 DNA: TGCGCCAGCAGCTACCGAGGTGGGACACGGGTTTACGAGCAGTACTTC.

There are many counts of this clonotype. The gene calls are TRBV11-2 and TRBJ2-3, with no clear D. The germline V and J ends were trimmed by 0 bases and 4 bases, with 5 bases remaining between them. The CDR3 covers 13 residues. Germline loops: CDR1 SGHAT, CDR2 FQNNGV. CDR3 protein: CASSLEFADTQYF. The CDR3 DNA is TGTGCCAGCAGCTTAGAGTTTGCAGATACGCAGTATTTT.

The V call is TRBV19, the J call TRBJ1-2, with 7 bases identical to TRBD1. This CDR3 is 15 amino acids long. The germline V gene encodes CDR1 LNHDA and CDR2 SQIVND (reference sequence). J gave up 3 bases and V 3 bases, and 7 bases lay outside the gene matches. CDR3 nucleotide sequence: TGTGCCAGTAGTATGGCCCCGGGACAGTACTATGGCTACACCTTC. Amino acids: CASSMAPGQYYGYTF.

This clonotype has just a few counts. This chain uses TRBV7-9 with TRBJ2-3; D is perhaps TRBD1 or TRBD2 (5 bases each). The length of the CDR3 is 13 residues. Germline-derived CDR1 and CDR2 are SEHNR and FQNEAQ (reference sequence). The V and J ends lost 1 base and 8 bases respectively, with 10 bases between them. DNA for the CDR3: TGTGCCAGCAGCTTAGTTTTGGGGGTTACGCAGTATTTT. Translation: CASSLVLGVTQYF.

This chain uses TRBV7-3 with TRBJ2-7; 14 nucleotides match TRBD2. This CDR3 has 15 amino acids. Germline-derived CDR1 and CDR2 are SGHTA and FQGTGA. V trimming: 5 bases; J trimming: 7 bases; junction bases outside the gene matches: 7. In nucleotides, the CDR3 is TGTGCCAGCAGCCTCGGGACTAGCGGGAGAGGGGAGCAGTACTTC. Translation gives CASSLGTSGRGEQYF.

The J gene is TRBJ2-1, the V gene TRBV20-1; D possibly uses TRBD1 or TRBD2 (5 bases each). With 6 bases removed from V and 5 bases from J, the gap between germline ends came to 20 bases. The CDR3 runs to 15 residues. Germline CDR1 DFQATT, CDR2 SNEGSKA (reference sequence). CDR3 amino acids: CSASGGPLSHNEQFF. The CDR3 coding sequence is TGCAGTGCCAGTGGGGGACCGTTGTCCCACAATGAGCAGTTCTTC.

This chain joins TRBV4-3 and TRBJ1-5; D gene unclear. The CDR3 covers 17 residues. Germline CDR1 and CDR2: LGHNA and YSLEER. With 1 base removed from V and 3 bases from J, the gap between germline ends came to 16 bases. The CDR3 DNA is TGCGCCAGCAGCCAAGTGGATATGGGATTCTCCAATCAGCCCCAGCATTTT. Translating gives CASSQVDMGFSNQPQHF.

The rearrangement uses TRBV5-1 and TRBJ1-6; D is unresolved. V lost 2 bases, J lost 0 bases, and 12 bases lay in between. From germline, CDR1 is SGHRS and CDR2 YFSETQ. This CDR3 is built from 17 residues. CDR3 sequence (DNA): TGCGCCAGCAGCTTATCCGGACCGAGCTCCTATAATTCACCCCTCCACTTT. The encoded protein is CASSLSGPSSYNSPLHF.

CDR3 amino acids: CATSTGESQPQHF. In DNA form, the CDR3 reads TGTGCCACCAGCACAGGGGAATCTCAGCCCCAGCATTTT. This sequence joins TRBV15 and TRBJ1-5; D is possibly TRBD1 (6 bases). The CDR3 is 13 residues long. CDR1 and CDR2 from the germline V gene are LNHNV and YYDKDF (reference sequence). V gave up 4 bases and J gave up 6 bases, with 10 bases separating them.

The table lists this clonotype with a count of one. Since a much larger clone is just one base distant, this may be a read error. CDR3 protein: CAGRGGDAYEQYF. The CDR3 DNA is TGTGCCGGCAGGGGCGGGGACGCCTACGAGCAGTACTTC. The chain is built from TRBV7-8 and TRBJ2-7; D is tentatively TRBD1 or TRBD2 (6 bases each). CDR3 length: 13 residues. The germline CDR1 and CDR2 sequences are SGHVS and FQNEAQ.

There are a few counts of this clonotype. The chain recombines TRBV19 with TRBJ2-7; TRBD1 aligns across 8 bases. Germline lookup yields CDR1 LNHDA and CDR2 SQIVND (reference sequence). The CDR3 spans 12 residues. V was pared by 7 bases and J by 5 bases, with 4 bases of the junction left unmatched. The CDR3 DNA is TGTGCCAGTACGACAGGGGAGAACGAGCAGTACTTC. Its protein product is CASTTGENEQYF.

The rearrangement links TRBV7-2 to TRBJ2-7, with 9 positions matching TRBD1. CDR1 is SGHTA, CDR2 FQGNSA, per germline. With V trimmed by 9 bases and J by 2 bases, 5 bases remained unmatched. The CDR3 is 13 residues long. The CDR3 loop reads CASRTGATYEQYF. Written as DNA, the CDR3 is TGTGCCAGTAGGACAGGGGCAACCTACGAGCAGTACTTC. The whole variable domain, remainder taken from reference TRBV7-2 and TRBJ2-7, is GAGVSQSPSNKVTEKGKDVELRCDPISGHTALYWYRQSLGQGLEFLIYFQGNSAPDKSGLPSDRFSAERTGGSVSTLTIQRTQQEDSAVYLCASRTGATYEQYFGPGTRLTVT.

The chain uses TRBV24-1 and TRBJ2-5; TRBD2 matches 11 bases. The CDR3 spans 18 residues. The germline V gene has CDR1 KGHDR and CDR2 SFDVKD. Trimming removed 1 base from V and 7 bases from J; junction bases left unmatched: 13. This CDR3 reads CATSDLGLAGTGEGTQYF. In nucleotides, the CDR3 is TGTGCCACCAGTGATTTAGGACTAGCGGGCACAGGGGAAGGGACCCAGTACTTC.

About this clonotype itself: A much larger clone is a single base away; this may be a read error. The J gene is TRBJ2-2, the V gene TRBV19; 7 nucleotides match TRBD2. After removal of 3 bases from V and 9 bases from J, the junction contained 10 bases not matched to a gene. The germline V gene has CDR1 LNHDA and CDR2 SQIVND (reference sequence). The CDR3 is 15 amino acids. CDR3 sequence (DNA): TGTGCCAGTAGTATCTCTGGCGGGAGCGCCAGGGAGCTGTTTTTT. This codes for CASSISGGSARELFF. Combining the CDR3 with reference TRBV19 and TRBJ2-2 gives the whole variable domain DGGITQSPKYLFRKEGQNVTLSCEQNLNHDAMYWYRQDPGQGLRLIYYSQIVNDFQKGDIAEGYSVSREKKESFPLTVTSAQKNPTAFYLCASSISGGSARELFFGEGSRLTVL.

The CDR3 here is CSAAGGGQFEAFF. The DNA of the CDR3 is TGCAGTGCAGCCGGGGGTGGACAGTTTGAAGCTTTCTTT. The J gene is TRBJ1-1, the V gene TRBV20-1, with D tentatively TRBD1 (6 bases). The CDR3 has 13 residues. Germline V gives CDR1 DFQATT, CDR2 SNEGSKA (reference sequence). Trimming took 6 bases from V and 7 from J, leaving 18 bases between them.

This clonotype was counted a few times. The chain has TRBV5-5 and TRBJ2-7; 9 nucleotides agree with TRBD2. This CDR3 has 15 residues. Germline V gives CDR1 SGHKS, CDR2 YYEKEE (reference sequence). Trimming at V came to 1 base and at J to 2 bases, leaving 4 bases not matched to a gene. The CDR3 loop reads CASSLSSSGTYEQYF. CDR3 DNA: TGTGCCAGCAGCTTGAGCTCTAGCGGGACCTACGAGCAGTACTTC.

The table lists this clonotype with many counts. The gene calls are TRBV6-5 and TRBJ1-2; 9 bases align to TRBD1. The CDR3 runs to 12 residues. With 5 bases clipped from V and 6 bases from J, the junction kept 1 base outside the gene matches. Germline CDR1 and CDR2: MNHEY and SVGAGI. Here the CDR3 reads CASSRTGDGYTF. The CDR3 nucleotides are TGTGCCAGCAGTCGGACAGGGGATGGCTACACCTTC.

Worth noting for this clonotype: A much larger clone lies a single base off, so this may be a read error. The rearrangement joins TRBV24-1 to TRBJ1-5; D unclear. From germline, CDR1 is KGHDR and CDR2 SFDVKD. The CDR3 spans 12 residues. V gave up 6 bases and J gave up 3 bases, with 5 bases separating them. The CDR3 region has the DNA TGTGCCACCAGTCCCCACAATCAGCCCCAGCATTTT. Protein product: CATSPHNQPQHF.

In this sample, this clonotype turned up once. The chain carries TRBV25-1 and TRBJ2-5, with a weak D call TRBD1 (6 bases). The germline V gene has CDR1 MGHDK and CDR2 SYGVNS. The CDR3 has 14 amino acids. V gave up 3 bases and J gave up 5 bases, with 13 bases separating them. In DNA, the CDR3 is TGTGCCAGCAGTGAGAACAGGGTGGGGGAGACCCAGTACTTC. Amino acids: CASSENRVGETQYF.

This chain uses TRBV5-4 with TRBJ1-1; a weak D match, TRBD1 (6 bases). This CDR3 has 16 residues. Per the germline V gene, CDR1 is SGHNT and CDR2 is YYREEE (reference sequence). Between the trimmed V and J ends, which lost 0 bases and 1 base, there was a span of 13 bases. The CDR3 DNA follows: TGTGCCAGCAGCTTGGGGGGGGCCTTAACGAACACTGAAGCTTTCTTT. Its protein is CASSLGGALTNTEAFF.